The TCR beta chain under discussion was sequenced for a study of blood T cell repertoires in COVID-19 (dated by TCRdb to the early 2020s). Turning to the overall study: Collaborator samples came from the United States, Italy and Spain and covered acute and convalescent phases of COVID-19. The prospective study material was composed of cDNA or gDNA derived from T cells, B-cell-depleted T cells, or PBMCs. The dataset comprised deeply sampled blood TCRbeta repertoires from subjects exposed to, actively infected with, or recovered from COVID-19. A freely available public database, intended as a resource for researchers studying the immune response to SARS-CoV-2, is where the repertoires were released. Samples came from the ongoing ImmuneRACE study (first 160 participants) plus 1,254 subjects from 6 global collaborators. A de-identified subject ID, COVID-19 status, age in years and sex were almost always included in the sample metadata. Where HLA class I and class II types were available, the types were taken from metadata supplied by the sample provider, not from assay-based typing. Summary of the overall study and its limitations: The quantity of clinical and demographic metadata differed by source and by participant and was supplied without curation.

In the prospective study, participants were about 18 to 95 years old, resided in about two dozen geographic areas of the United States, and were enrolled through a virtual design. In the prospective study, participants were assigned to cohorts based on the clinical history participants reported in a screening survey and a study questionnaire. For ImmuneRACE Cohort 3, a participant was defined as recovered based on two consecutive negative NP/OP PCR tests, clearance by a healthcare professional, or resolution of symptoms. Mobile phlebotomists in the prospective study collected whole blood, serum and a nasopharyngeal or oropharyngeal swab from every participant. Over an approximately 2-month period, participants in the prospective study had the option of providing additional blood draws and questionnaires. Before DNA extraction, prospective study blood samples were shipped either frozen or at room temperature.

From V the trimming removes 3 bases and from J it removes 7 bases, while the gene matches leave 8 bases of the junction unaccounted for. The CDR3 goes from the cysteine to the phenylalanine over 15 residues. Of all the DNA, just the CDR3 is kept, 45 bases in frame from base 1. The germline V gene provides CDR1 SGHVS and CDR2 FQNEAQ. The immunoSEQ Assay, a bias-controlled multiplex PCR, was used to amplify TCRbeta CDR3 regions from genomic DNA. In the paper's pipeline: Within the assay, amplification of reference gene primers was used to estimate how many nucleated cells each sample contained. To quantify the absolute abundance of each unique TCRbeta CDR3 rearrangement, sequence reads were collapsed and filtered. For each sample, productive Simpson clonality was calculated by taking the square root of Simpson's diversity index across productive rearrangements. The immuneACCESS repertoire file appears here via TCRdb, limited to in-frame rearrangements. These files lack a portion of the clones; in checked studies, under half of the deficit traces to unresolved V genes, and the cause of the others is not known. Clone size and V and J calls were adopted from that table, with D and trimming inferred from the DNA. This sample holds 200,000 to 250,000 clones; under 85% were observed only once. 1.8% of the sample is held by the ten biggest clonotypes.

A word on this clone: There is no known antigen for this receptor. Per-base qualities were not stored, and no clone one base away is much larger.

Sequencing input: PBMCs or T cells enriched from blood (not recorded which). The source is a man aged 60 to 69 who had recovered from COVID-19. The V and J genes are TRBV7-8 and TRBJ2-5, with 10 bases aligning to TRBD2. Here is the DNA: TGTGCCAGCAGCTTGCAGCGGGGGGGCGGCGGGACCCAGTACTTC. Its translation is CASSLQRGGGGTQYF.